This T cell receptor (beta chain) was recorded in a study of identical twins. Trimming cost V 3 bases and J 3 bases, with 17 bases left between them. CDR1 is DFQATT and CDR2 is SNEGSKA in the germline V gene (reference sequence). The CDR3 sequence is 15 residues long. Study conclusions and caveats: Insertions were fewer in abundant cord blood beta clonotypes, whereas memory repertoires showed none of this pattern.

Via MiXCR, TCRdb re-called the 5' RACE reads, giving one row per CDR3 protein. Found here are roughly 260,000 distinct CDR3 sequences, roughly an eighth of them singletons; the top ten hold approximately 9.3%. This clonotype was counted many times. The antigen is not known. The V gene is TRBV20-1, the J gene TRBJ1-2; no clear D gene. This clonotype originated in a woman in her late teens or twenties in good health. The sequenced sample consisted of memory (CD45RO+) T cells sorted from blood. The CDR3 spells CSASTQRGGDYGYTF. CDR3 coding DNA: TGCAGTGCTAGTACCCAGAGAGGTGGCGACTATGGCTACACCTTC.